One and the same sample provided the 26 T cell receptor beta chains below, sequenced in a study of blood T cells in healthy people across ages. A second PCR, run for roughly 6 to 11 cycles, used a sample-barcoded 5' primer plus a J-beta primer mix. Each CDR3 protein gets one entry after TCRdb re-called the 5' RACE reads with MiXCR. The sample includes approximately 780,000 distinct CDR3 sequences, around 25% of them seen just once. This sample also appeared in a second study, on T cells of mothers and their children.

Sequencing was performed on blood. The origin of the receptors is a boy younger than 18 in good health.

This clonotype was observed a few times. V is TRBV11-2 and J is TRBJ2-3; TRBD2 agrees at 7 bases. CDR1 and CDR2 (germline): SGHAT, FQNNGV. The CDR3 is 16 residues long. V shed 0 bases, J shed 2 bases, and the junction held 5 bases outside the gene matches. The CDR3 is CASSLEASGFTDTQYF. CDR3 DNA: TGTGCCAGCAGCTTAGAGGCTAGCGGTTTCACAGATACGCAGTATTTT. The full variable domain, its missing parts supplied by reference TRBV11-2 and TRBJ2-3, is EAGVAQSPRYKIIEKRQSVAFWCNPISGHATLYWYQQILGQGPKLLIQFQNNGVVDDSQLPKDRFSAERLKGVDSTLKIQPAKLEDSAVYLCASSLEASGFTDTQYFGPGTRLTVL.

The CDR3 DNA follows: TGCAGTGCGCCTACTAGCGGGGGGGCCAGGGAGACCCAGTACTTC. Protein: CSAPTSGGARETQYF. The V call is TRBV20-1, the J call TRBJ2-5; 13 nucleotides align to TRBD2. V shed 6 bases and J 5 bases; nucleotides not matched to a gene: 9. CDR3 length: 15 residues. Per the germline V gene, CDR1 is DFQATT and CDR2 is SNEGSKA (reference sequence).

Remarks on this clonotype: One end of the junction fails to match germline, which may point to a read error. This chain connects TRBV10-3 to TRBJ2-7; D not resolved. Looked up from germline, CDR1 is ENHRY and CDR2 is SYGVKD. This CDR3 contains 14 residues. The CDR3 loop reads CAISEYPGPYEQYF. CDR3 coding DNA: TGCGCCATCAGTGAGTACCCGGGCCCCTACGAGCAGTACTTC.

The chain joins TRBV10-3 to TRBJ1-1, with a possible D match to TRBD1 (5 bases). Germline CDR1 reads ENHRY; CDR2 reads SYGVKD. With 7 bases removed from V and 0 bases from J, the gap between germline ends came to 9 bases. The length of the CDR3 is 13 residues. The CDR3 sequence: CAIMAGMNTEAFF. CDR3 in DNA: TGTGCCATCATGGCAGGGATGAACACTGAAGCTTTCTTT.

This chain links TRBV7-9 with TRBJ2-1; D might be TRBD2 (6 bases). The CDR3 length is 14 residues. Germline V gene data show CDR1 as SEHNR and CDR2 as FQNEAQ (reference sequence). V gave up 9 bases and J gave up 3 bases, with 15 bases separating them. The CDR3 DNA follows: TGTGCCAGTAGCCCTCGGACTATCTACAATGAGCAGTTCTTC. This codes for CASSPRTIYNEQFF.

This chain connects TRBV7-6 to TRBJ2-7, with 10 bases identical to TRBD1. The ends lost 4 bases at V and 1 base at J; junction bases unmatched: 13. This CDR3 comprises 18 residues. CDR1 and CDR2 (germline): SGHVS, FNYEAQ. CDR3 region: CASSSGRQGAKYSYEQYF. DNA for the CDR3: TGTGCCAGCAGCTCAGGAAGACAGGGGGCTAAGTATTCCTACGAGCAGTACTTC.

V is TRBV5-5 and J is TRBJ1-5; D perhaps matches TRBD1 (6 bases). The CDR3 is 16 amino acids. Deletions cut 2 bases from V and 0 bases from J, with 12 bases between. Germline assignment: CDR1 SGHKS and CDR2 YYEKEE (reference sequence). The chain's CDR3 is CASSFGQTNSNQPQHF. In DNA, the CDR3 is TGTGCCAGCAGCTTCGGACAGACGAATAGCAATCAGCCCCAGCATTTT.

This clonotype showed up just a few times. In DNA form, the CDR3 reads TGTGCCTCTGAGCGGGGGGGCAGCGATGAGCAGTTCTTC. It is translated as CASERGGSDEQFF. V and J are TRBV2 and TRBJ2-5, with 10 bases fitting TRBD2. TRBJ2-1 explains the end of the DNA better; the J call may be wrong. The CDR3 covers 13 residues. CDR1 is SNHLY and CDR2 is FYNNEI in the germline V gene.

V gene TRBV5-1 combines with J gene TRBJ2-1; D is unclear. The J call may be in error: the DNA end matches TRBJ2-7 better. Germline CDR1 reads SGHRS; CDR2 reads YFSETQ. CDR3 length: 15 residues. CDR3 sequence: CASSLEGSSLYEQYF. In nucleotides, the CDR3 is TGCGCCAGCAGCTTGGAGGGCAGTAGCCTCTACGAGCAGTACTTC.

This clonotype was detected only a few times. The chain joins TRBV10-3 to TRBJ2-7, with D possibly called TRBD1 or TRBD2 (5 bases each). The V end was cut by 3 bases, the J end by 2 bases, with 14 bases between. The germline V gene has CDR1 ENHRY and CDR2 SYGVKD. This CDR3 has 15 amino acids. The CDR3 protein is CAISDPGTYPYEQYF. As DNA, the CDR3 is TGTGCCATCAGTGACCCAGGGACCTACCCCTACGAGCAGTACTTC.

This rearrangement joins TRBV10-3 to TRBJ1-5; D unresolved. Deletions cut 2 bases from V and 4 bases from J, with 6 bases between. Germline V gives CDR1 ENHRY, CDR2 SYGVKD. This CDR3 comprises 13 residues. The CDR3 loop reads CAISEGPNQPQHF. The CDR3 nucleotides read TGTGCCATCAGTGAGGGACCTAATCAGCCCCAGCATTTT.

This chain connects TRBV20-1 to TRBJ1-4; TRBD1 aligns across 7 bases. V lost 0 bases, J lost 8 bases, and 6 bases stayed unmatched. The length of the CDR3 is 14 residues. Germline loops: CDR1 DFQATT, CDR2 SNEGSKA (reference sequence). The CDR3 spells CSAREGQLREKLFF. CDR3 DNA sequence: TGCAGTGCTAGAGAGGGACAGTTACGGGAAAAACTGTTTTTT.

The J gene is TRBJ1-5, the V gene TRBV7-9; 7 nucleotides align to TRBD1. This CDR3 has 18 amino acids. Germline V gene lookup returns CDR1 SEHNR and CDR2 FQNEAQ (reference sequence). V was pared by 5 bases and J by 1 base, with 14 bases of the junction left unmatched. The CDR3 DNA reads TGTGCCAGCAGCGCCGCCTCCCTTGGGACAGCAAGCAATCAGCCCCAGCATTTT. Translation: CASSAASLGTASNQPQHF.

This clonotype was observed a handful of times. The chain is built from TRBV20-1 and TRBJ2-2; D uncertain. V was trimmed by 2 bases and J by 5 bases, leaving 9 bases between them. Germline CDR1 is DFQATT and CDR2 is SNEGSKA (reference sequence). The CDR3 length is 13 residues. The CDR3 protein is CSARNSRTGELFF. The CDR3 DNA follows: TGCAGTGCTAGAAACAGCCGTACCGGGGAGCTGTTTTTT.

The chain uses TRBV29-1 and TRBJ2-7, with unresolved D. Germline CDR1 reads SQVTM; CDR2 reads ANQGSEA. V was cut by 4 bases and J by 1 base, with 14 bases left in between. The CDR3 loop spans 14 amino acids. The CDR3 loop is CSVVVPIGSYEQYF. The CDR3, as DNA: TGCAGCGTTGTAGTCCCCATAGGGTCCTACGAGCAGTACTTC.

This clonotype came up many times. V and J are TRBV6-6 and TRBJ2-5, with D tentatively TRBD1 (6 bases). Germline CDR1 MNHNY, CDR2 SVGAGI (reference sequence). V gave up 5 bases and J gave up 5 bases, with 12 bases separating them. CDR3 length: 13 residues. CDR3 sequence (DNA): TGTGCCAGCAGTCCAGGGGTCCGCGAGACCCAGTACTTC. Protein: CASSPGVRETQYF.

V and J are TRBV4-1 and TRBJ2-7; D might be TRBD1 (5 bases). V dropped 8 bases and J dropped 2 bases, with 22 bases sitting between them. CDR1 is MGHRA, CDR2 YSYEKL, per germline. This CDR3 region has 16 residues. CDR3 DNA: TGCGCCAGCGCCGGCTCGGTGGCCGACAGCACCTACGAGCAGTACTTC. Amino acid sequence: CASAGSVADSTYEQYF.

This clonotype was counted a few times. The J gene is TRBJ1-1, the V gene TRBV6-1, with 9 positions matching TRBD1. Trimming took 6 bases from V and 5 from J; bases not matched to a gene: 10. The germline gives CDR1 MNHNS, CDR2 SASEGT. This CDR3 has 15 residues. The DNA of the CDR3 is TGTGCCAGCAGGTTCATGGACAGGGGTCGGACTGAAGCTTTCTTT. It translates to CASRFMDRGRTEAFF.

This clonotype was seen only a few times. The rearrangement links TRBV2 to TRBJ2-2; 8 bases agree with TRBD1. V dropped 7 bases and J dropped 1; count of bases not matched to a gene: 11. CDR3 size: 17 residues. Germline values: CDR1 SNHLY, CDR2 FYNNEI. The CDR3, as DNA: TGTGCCAGCAACCGGGAGAGGACAGGGTTGAACACCGGGGAGCTGTTTTTT. It translates to CASNRERTGLNTGELFF. The full variable domain, its missing parts supplied by reference TRBV2 and TRBJ2-2, is EPEVTQTPSHQVTQMGQEVILRCVPISNHLYFYWYRQILGQKVEFLVSFYNNEISEKSEIFDDQFSVERPDGSNFTLKIRSTKLEDSAMYFCASNRERTGLNTGELFFGEGSRLTVL.

This chain uses TRBV6-1 with TRBJ2-7; 7 bases are shared with TRBD1. The CDR3 length is 15 residues. CDR1 and CDR2 from the germline V gene are MNHNS and SASEGT. The V segment lost 7 bases and the J segment 2 bases; nucleotides outside the gene matches: 11. CDR3 DNA: TGTGCCAGCAACCCCGACAGGGCCAAGCCCTACGAGCAGTACTTC. The encoded protein is CASNPDRAKPYEQYF.

The sample holds many counts of this clonotype. The chain combines TRBV14 with TRBJ2-5; D is possibly TRBD2 (5 bases). V was shortened by 1 base and J by 11 bases, with 8 bases between the two germline ends. Germline-derived CDR1 and CDR2 are SGHDN and FVKESK. There are 11 residues in the CDR3. This CDR3 is CASSQVTIQYF. The CDR3, as DNA: TGTGCCAGCAGCCAAGTGACTATTCAGTACTTC. Looking up the rest from reference TRBV14 and TRBJ2-5 gives the full variable domain: EAGVTQFPSHSVIEKGQTVTLRCDPISGHDNLYWYRRVMGKEIKFLLHFVKESKQDESGMPNNRFLAERTGGTYSTLKVQPAELEDSGVYFCASSQVTIQYFGPGTRLLVL.

The gene calls are TRBV28 and TRBJ2-3; unclear D gene. This CDR3 region has 16 residues. Germline values: CDR1 MDHEN, CDR2 SYDVKM. Between the trimmed V and J ends, which lost 6 bases and 1 base, there was a span of 17 bases. The CDR3 coding sequence is TGTGCCAGCAGACCCCCACCCGACGGGCGCACAGATACGCAGTATTTT. Translating it yields CASRPPPDGRTDTQYF.

V usage is TRBV5-4 and J usage is TRBJ2-4, with D uncertain. Germline V gene data show CDR1 as SGHNT and CDR2 as YYREEE (reference sequence). This CDR3 spans 14 amino acids. V lost 9 bases and J lost 10, with 23 bases in between. CDR3 region: CATGLDYGPDIQYF. The CDR3 nucleotides are TGTGCCACCGGCTTGGATTACGGCCCGGATATTCAGTACTTC.

This chain's CDR3 is CASSPGRPEVETQYF. The CDR3 DNA follows: TGTGCCAGCAGCCCCGGCAGACCGGAGGTGGAGACCCAGTACTTC. The rearrangement links TRBV7-2 to TRBJ2-5; a possible D gene is TRBD2 (5 bases). The V end was cut by 5 bases, the J end by 5 bases, with 18 bases between. The length of the CDR3 is 15 residues. The V gene's germline CDR1 is SGHTA and CDR2 FQGNSA.

The J gene is TRBJ2-6, the V gene TRBV6-5; TRBD1 agrees at 7 bases. V was clipped by 2 bases and J by 1 base; unmatched bases: 11. From germline, CDR1 is MNHEY and CDR2 SVGAGI. The CDR3 spans 19 residues. Written as DNA, the CDR3 is TGTGCCAGCAGTTACCTAAGGGACAGCCTACTATCTGGGGCCAACGTCCTGACTTTC. It translates to CASSYLRDSLLSGANVLTF.

This clonotype has more than one count but fewer than ten. The CDR3 nucleotides are TGCAGTGCCAAAACAGGAACAACCTACGAGCAGTACTTC. It specifies CSAKTGTTYEQYF. V gene TRBV20-1 combines with J gene TRBJ2-7, with D perhaps TRBD1 (5 bases). Looked up from germline, CDR1 is DFQATT and CDR2 is SNEGSKA (reference sequence). This CDR3 has 13 amino acids. V was pared by 6 bases and J by 2 bases, with 14 bases between.